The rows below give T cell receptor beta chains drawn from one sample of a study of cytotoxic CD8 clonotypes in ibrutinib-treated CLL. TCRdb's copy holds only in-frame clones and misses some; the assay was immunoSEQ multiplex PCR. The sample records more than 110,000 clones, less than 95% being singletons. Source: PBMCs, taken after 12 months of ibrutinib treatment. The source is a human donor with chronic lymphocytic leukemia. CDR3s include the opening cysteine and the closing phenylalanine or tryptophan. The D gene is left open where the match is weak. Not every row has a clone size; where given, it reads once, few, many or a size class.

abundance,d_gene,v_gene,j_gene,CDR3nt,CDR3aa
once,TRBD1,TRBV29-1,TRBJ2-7,TGCAGCGTTGATGGTCAGGGGGACGAGCAGTACTTC,CSVDGQGDEQYF
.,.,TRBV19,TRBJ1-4,TGTGCCAGTAGTATGGGTTCTGCGGGGGATGAAAAACTGTTTTTT,CASSMGSAGDEKLFF
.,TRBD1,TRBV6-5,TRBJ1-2,TGTGCCAGCAGAAATGACAGGGACACCTTC,CASRNDRDTF
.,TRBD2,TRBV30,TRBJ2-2,TGTGCCTGGAGGACTCTAGCGGGAGTCGGGGAGCTGTTTTTT,CAWRTLAGVGELFF
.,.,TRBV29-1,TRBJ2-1,TGCAGCGCCGTGACGGGGTCGGGCAATGAGCAGTTCTTC,CSAVTGSGNEQFF
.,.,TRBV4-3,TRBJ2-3,TGCGCCAGCAGCCAAGACGGACTGGCAGATACGCAGTATTTT,CASSQDGLADTQYF
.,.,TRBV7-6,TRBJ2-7,TGTGCCAGCAGCCCTGACAGCTCCTACGAGCAGTACTTC,CASSPDSSYEQYF
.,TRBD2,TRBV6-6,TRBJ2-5,TGTGCCAGCACCGCGGGAGGGCCGGAGACCCAGTACTTC,CASTAGGPETQYF
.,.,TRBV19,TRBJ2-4,TGTGCCAGTAGTCCACGGCCAAATCAGTTGTACTTC,CASSPRPNQLYF
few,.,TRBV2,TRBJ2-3,TGTGCCAGCACCTACAAGATGGGACGGGACTGGGCCACAGATACGCAGTATTTT,CASTYKMGRDWATDTQYF
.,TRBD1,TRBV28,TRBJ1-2,TGTGCCAGCAGTTCCCCGGGGACAGGGGACGCCGGGGGCCGCTATGGCTACACCTTC,CASSSPGTGDAGGRYGYTF
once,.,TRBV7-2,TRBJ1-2,TGTGCCAGCAGCTTAATGTCGGACAGCGTCTATGGCTACACCTTC,CASSLMSDSVYGYTF
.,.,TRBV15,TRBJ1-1,TGTGCCACCGGCCGATCCGGGGACGCTTTCTTT,CATGRSGDAFF